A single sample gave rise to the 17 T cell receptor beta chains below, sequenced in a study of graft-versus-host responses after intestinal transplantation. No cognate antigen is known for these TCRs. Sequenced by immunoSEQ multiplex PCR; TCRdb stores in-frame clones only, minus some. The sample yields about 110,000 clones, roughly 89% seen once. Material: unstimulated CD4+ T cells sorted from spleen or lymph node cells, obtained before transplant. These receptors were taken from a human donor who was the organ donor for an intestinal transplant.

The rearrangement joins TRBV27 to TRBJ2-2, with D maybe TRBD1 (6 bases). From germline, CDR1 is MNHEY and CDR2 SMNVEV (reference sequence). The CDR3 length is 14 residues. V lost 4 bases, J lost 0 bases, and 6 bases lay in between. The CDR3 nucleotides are TGTGCCAGCAGTTACAGGGCGAACACCGGGGAGCTGTTTTTT. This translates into CASSYRANTGELFF.

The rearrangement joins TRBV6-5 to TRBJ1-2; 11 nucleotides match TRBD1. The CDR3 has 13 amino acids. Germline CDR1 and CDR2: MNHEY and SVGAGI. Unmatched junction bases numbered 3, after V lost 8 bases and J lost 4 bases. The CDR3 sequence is CASRTGGIYGYTF. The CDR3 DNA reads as TGTGCCAGCCGGACAGGGGGCATCTATGGCTACACCTTC.

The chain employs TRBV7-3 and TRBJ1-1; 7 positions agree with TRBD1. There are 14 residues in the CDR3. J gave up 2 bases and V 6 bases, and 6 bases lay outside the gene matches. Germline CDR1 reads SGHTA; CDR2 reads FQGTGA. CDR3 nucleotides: TGTGCCAGCAGTCCGGGACAGAGCAACACTGAAGCTTTCTTT. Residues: CASSPGQSNTEAFF.

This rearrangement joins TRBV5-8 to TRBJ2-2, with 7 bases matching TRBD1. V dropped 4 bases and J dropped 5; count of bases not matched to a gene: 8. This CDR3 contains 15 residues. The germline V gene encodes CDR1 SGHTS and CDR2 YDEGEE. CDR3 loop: CASSPTGFFTGELFF. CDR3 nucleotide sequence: TGTGCCAGCAGCCCGACAGGGTTTTTTACCGGGGAGCTGTTTTTT.

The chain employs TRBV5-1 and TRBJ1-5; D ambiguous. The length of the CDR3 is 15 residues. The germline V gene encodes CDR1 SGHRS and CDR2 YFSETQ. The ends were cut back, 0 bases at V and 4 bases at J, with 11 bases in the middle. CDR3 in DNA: TGCGCCAGCAGCTTGGGAGGCCAACCGAATCAGCCCCAGCATTTT. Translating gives CASSLGGQPNQPQHF. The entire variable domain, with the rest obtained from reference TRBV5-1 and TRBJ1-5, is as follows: KAGVTQTPRYLIKTRGQQVTLSCSPISGHRSVSWYQQTPGQGLQFLFEYFSETQRNKGNFPGRFSGRQFSNSRSEMNVSTLELGDSALYLCASSLGGQPNQPQHFGDGTRLSIL.

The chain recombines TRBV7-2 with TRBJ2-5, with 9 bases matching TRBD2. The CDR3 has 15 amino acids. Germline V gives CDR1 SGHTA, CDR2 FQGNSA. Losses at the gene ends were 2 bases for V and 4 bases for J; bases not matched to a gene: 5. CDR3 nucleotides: TGTGCCAGCAGCTTATCCCTACTAGCGGGAGAGACCCAGTACTTC. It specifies CASSLSLLAGETQYF.

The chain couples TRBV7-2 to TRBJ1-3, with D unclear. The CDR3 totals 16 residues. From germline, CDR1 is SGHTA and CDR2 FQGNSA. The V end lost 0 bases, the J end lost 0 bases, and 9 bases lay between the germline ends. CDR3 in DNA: TGTGCCAGCAGCTTAGCGTCTTCTTTCTCTGGAAACACCATATATTTT. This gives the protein CASSLASSFSGNTIYF.

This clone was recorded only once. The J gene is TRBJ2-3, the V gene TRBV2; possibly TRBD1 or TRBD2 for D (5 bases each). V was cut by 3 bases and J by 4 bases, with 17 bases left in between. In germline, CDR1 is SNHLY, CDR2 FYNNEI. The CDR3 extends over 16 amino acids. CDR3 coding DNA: TGTGCCAGCAGTGACGGACACTCGGAGGTGGCAGATACGCAGTATTTT. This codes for CASSDGHSEVADTQYF.

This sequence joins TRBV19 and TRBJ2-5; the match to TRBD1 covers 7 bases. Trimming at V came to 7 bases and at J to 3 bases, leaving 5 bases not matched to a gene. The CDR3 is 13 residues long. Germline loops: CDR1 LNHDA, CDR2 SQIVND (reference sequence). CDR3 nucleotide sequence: TGTGCCAGTACCCCGACAGGGAAAGAGACCCAGTACTTC. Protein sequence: CASTPTGKETQYF.

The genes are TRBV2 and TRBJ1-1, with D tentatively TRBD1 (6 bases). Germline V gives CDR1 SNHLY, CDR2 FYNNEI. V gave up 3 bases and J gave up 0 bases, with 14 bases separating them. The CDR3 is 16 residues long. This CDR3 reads CASSERGPRMNTEAFF. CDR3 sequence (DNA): TGTGCCAGCAGTGAGCGGGGGCCAAGAATGAACACTGAAGCTTTCTTT.

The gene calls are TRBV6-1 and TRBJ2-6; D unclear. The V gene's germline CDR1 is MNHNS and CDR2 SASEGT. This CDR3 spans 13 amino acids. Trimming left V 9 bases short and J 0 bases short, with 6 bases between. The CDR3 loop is CARGSSGANVLTF. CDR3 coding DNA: TGTGCCAGGGGTTCCTCTGGGGCCAACGTCCTGACTTTC.

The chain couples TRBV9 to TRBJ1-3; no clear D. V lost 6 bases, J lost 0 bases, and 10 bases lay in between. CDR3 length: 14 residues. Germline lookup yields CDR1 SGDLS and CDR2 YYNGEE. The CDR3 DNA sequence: TGTGCCAGCACCCCAGTCAACTCTGGAAACACCATATATTTT. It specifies CASTPVNSGNTIYF.

The CDR3 DNA reads as TGTGCCAGCGGTATAGGTTACGATGAGCAGTTCTTC. Translation gives CASGIGYDEQFF. This chain joins TRBV11-2 and TRBJ2-1; D not certain. CDR3 length equals 12 residues. Germline V gene lookup returns CDR1 SGHAT and CDR2 FQNNGV. The V end was cut by 8 bases, the J end by 8 bases, with 13 bases between.

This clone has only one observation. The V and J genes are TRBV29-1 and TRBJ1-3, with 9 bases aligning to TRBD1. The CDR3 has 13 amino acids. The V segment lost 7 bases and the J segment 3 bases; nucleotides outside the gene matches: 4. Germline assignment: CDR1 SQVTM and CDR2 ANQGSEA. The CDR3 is CSAGTGSGNTIYF. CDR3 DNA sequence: TGCAGCGCCGGGACAGGGAGTGGAAACACCATATATTTT.

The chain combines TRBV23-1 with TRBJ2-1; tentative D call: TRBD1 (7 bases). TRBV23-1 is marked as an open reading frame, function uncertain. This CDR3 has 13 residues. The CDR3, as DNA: TGCGCTTGGGGAGGTTTCAGGGGGGATGAGCAGTTCTTC. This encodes CAWGGFRGDEQFF.

CDR3 loop: CASSQGAKGPREKLFF. CDR3 bases: TGCGCCAGCAGCCAAGGAGCGAAGGGACCGCGAGAAAAACTGTTTTTT. The chain couples TRBV4-3 to TRBJ1-4; TRBD1 might be the D (5 bases). V shed 1 base and J shed 8 bases, with 17 bases lying between them. CDR1 LGHNA and CDR2 YSLEER come from the germline V gene. This CDR3 has 16 amino acids.

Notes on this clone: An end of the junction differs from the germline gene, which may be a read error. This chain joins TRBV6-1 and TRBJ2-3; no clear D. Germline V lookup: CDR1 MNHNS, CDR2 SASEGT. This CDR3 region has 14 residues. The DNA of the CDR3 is TGTGCCAGCAGTTCCGCCCTGGGCACAGATATGCAGTATTTT. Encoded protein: CASSSALGTDMQYF.